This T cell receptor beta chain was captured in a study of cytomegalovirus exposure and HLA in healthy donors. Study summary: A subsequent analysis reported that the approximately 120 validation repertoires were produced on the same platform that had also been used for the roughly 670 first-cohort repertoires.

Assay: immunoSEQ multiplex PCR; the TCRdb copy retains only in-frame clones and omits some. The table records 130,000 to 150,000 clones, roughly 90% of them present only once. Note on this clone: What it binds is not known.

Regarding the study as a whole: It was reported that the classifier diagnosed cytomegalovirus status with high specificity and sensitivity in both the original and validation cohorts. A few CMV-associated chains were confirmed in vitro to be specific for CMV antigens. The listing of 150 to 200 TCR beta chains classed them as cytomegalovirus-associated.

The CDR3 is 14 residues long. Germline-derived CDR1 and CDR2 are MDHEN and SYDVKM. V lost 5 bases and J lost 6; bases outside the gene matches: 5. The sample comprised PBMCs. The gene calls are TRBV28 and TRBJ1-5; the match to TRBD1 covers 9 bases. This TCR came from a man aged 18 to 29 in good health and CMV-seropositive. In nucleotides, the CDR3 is TGTGCCAGCAGTCGACAGGGGGGTGCTCAGCCCCAGCATTTT. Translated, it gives CASSRQGGAQPQHF.